The 13 T cell receptor beta chains in this list originate from one sample, sequenced in a study of blood T cells in healthy people across ages. The authors ran a second PCR of roughly 7 to 11 cycles using a sample-barcoded 5' primer and a J-beta primer mix. TCRdb reanalysed the 5' RACE reads using MiXCR and keeps one entry per CDR3 protein. The sample lists 800,000 to 1,300,000 distinct CDR3 sequences, under 30% occurring once. These records were also assigned to another study, of T cells of mothers and their children.

Sequencing input: blood. The receptor source for this set is a girl aged 2 to 10 in good health.

The chain joins TRBV25-1 to TRBJ2-3; 8 bases match TRBD2. The CDR3 covers 14 residues. J gave up 2 bases and V 7 bases, and 5 bases lay outside the gene matches. Per germline, CDR1 MGHDK and CDR2 SYGVNS. The CDR3 DNA follows: TGTGCCAGCAAAAAGGGACTAGACACAGATACGCAGTATTTT. It encodes CASKKGLDTDTQYF.

The rearrangement uses TRBV20-1 and TRBJ2-7, with TRBD1 matching over 8 bases. CDR3 length: 14 amino acids. Losses at the gene ends were 5 bases for V and 5 bases for J; bases not matched to a gene: 11. The germline V gene has CDR1 DFQATT and CDR2 SNEGSKA (reference sequence). For the CDR3, the DNA is TGCAGTGCTGTCGGAGAGACAGGGGTGAACGAGCAGTACTTC. The encoded protein is CSAVGETGVNEQYF.

A few counts support this clonotype. V and J are TRBV11-2 and TRBJ2-5; 9 nucleotides agree with TRBD1. This CDR3 has 13 residues. Germline-derived CDR1 and CDR2 are SGHAT and FQNNGV. J gave up 11 bases and V 5 bases, and 9 bases lay outside the gene matches. CDR3 residues: CASSPTGGREQYF. DNA of the CDR3: TGTGCCAGCAGCCCGACAGGGGGTCGGGAGCAGTACTTC.

In its sample, this clonotype was seen a few times. V gene TRBV11-2 combines with J gene TRBJ2-7; D is undetermined. This CDR3 comprises 14 residues. The V gene's germline CDR1 is SGHAT and CDR2 FQNNGV. Trimming took 1 base from V and 3 from J, leaving 10 bases between them. The CDR3 here is CASSLAWSHYEQYF. The DNA of the CDR3 is TGTGCCAGCAGCTTAGCTTGGAGCCACTACGAGCAGTACTTC.

The chain couples TRBV29-1 to TRBJ1-1; D not certain. Germline V gene sequence: CDR1 SQVTM, CDR2 ANQGSEA. The CDR3 loop spans 13 amino acids. V was pared by 2 bases and J by 5 bases, with 12 bases between. CDR3 residues: CSVENEDRTEAFF. In nucleotides, the CDR3 is TGCAGCGTTGAAAACGAGGACCGAACTGAAGCTTTCTTT.

J is TRBJ2-1 and V is TRBV5-1; 7 positions match TRBD1. CDR1 is SGHRS and CDR2 is YFSETQ in the germline V gene. The CDR3 length is 16 residues. V lost 0 bases, J lost 0 bases, and 3 bases stayed unmatched. Written as DNA, the CDR3 is TGCGCCAGCAGCTTGGTGGGACAGACCTCCTACAATGAGCAGTTCTTC. Translation gives CASSLVGQTSYNEQFF.

This clonotype was found a few times. The chain carries TRBV27 and TRBJ1-6; TRBD1 might be the D (5 bases). The CDR3 runs 14 residues. Between the trimmed V and J ends, which lost 3 bases and 10 bases, there was a span of 13 bases. Germline-derived CDR1 and CDR2 are MNHEY and SMNVEV (reference sequence). The CDR3, as DNA: TGTGCCAGCAGTTTTGACTGGGGCGGCTCACCCCTCCACTTT. This codes for CASSFDWGGSPLHF.

V and J are TRBV4-3 and TRBJ1-4; 8 bases line up with TRBD1. The V segment lost 4 bases and the J segment 10 bases; nucleotides outside the gene matches: 8. The germline V gene has CDR1 LGHNA and CDR2 YSLEER. This CDR3 region has 14 residues. The CDR3 nucleotides read TGCGCCAGCAGCCCCAGGACAGGGTGGGGAAAACTGTTTTTT. Encoded protein: CASSPRTGWGKLFF.

This clonotype was counted a few times. The rearrangement uses TRBV28 and TRBJ2-5; D not resolved. The J call is uncertain, as TRBJ2-7 better fits the DNA end. Germline V gene data show CDR1 as MDHEN and CDR2 as SYDVKM. This CDR3 is 18 amino acids long. The CDR3 DNA reads as TGTGCCAGCAGTTCCATTACGAATCGGCGCGCATTTAAGGGCGAGCAGTACTTC. Translating it yields CASSSITNRRAFKGEQYF.

Many counts were recorded for this clonotype. This chain uses TRBV12-3 or TRBV12-4 with TRBJ2-5; D gene ambiguous. The J call is doubtful: the DNA matches TRBJ2-7 better. The CDR3 has 12 amino acids. The CDR3 DNA reads TGTGCCAGCAGCTTATACCCCTACGAGCAGTACTTC. Translated: CASSLYPYEQYF.

Note on this clonotype: Mismatch with germline at one junction end may stem from a read error. This chain connects TRBV29-1 to TRBJ1-2; 7 nucleotides match TRBD1. Germline lookup yields CDR1 SQVTM and CDR2 ANQGSEA. This CDR3 contains 12 residues. CDR3 DNA sequence: TGCAGCGAGGGAGACAGGGACTATGGCTACCCCTTC. This gives the protein CSEGDRDYGYPF.

The table lists this clonotype with a few counts. The gene calls are TRBV7-9 and TRBJ2-7; D is perhaps TRBD2 (6 bases). Germline V gene sequence: CDR1 SEHNR, CDR2 FQNEAQ (reference sequence). The CDR3 spans 12 residues. Between the trimmed V and J ends, which lost 5 bases and 9 bases, there was a span of 14 bases. The CDR3 DNA follows: TGTGCCAGCAGCCTCTCGGGGGTGATGCAGTACTTC. Its protein product is CASSLSGVMQYF.

This clonotype was recorded once. CDR3 DNA sequence: TGTGCCACCATCGGACAGAACGAGCAGTTCTTC. Translating gives CATIGQNEQFF. The J gene is TRBJ2-1, the V gene TRBV24-1; D is perhaps TRBD1 (6 bases). V lost 8 bases to trimming and J lost 10 bases, with 11 bases between them. Germline CDR1 reads KGHDR; CDR2 reads SFDVKD. This CDR3 comprises 11 residues.